What follows are 23 T cell receptor beta chains derived from one specimen sequenced in a study of response to subunit inactivated influenza vaccine. A single record per CDR3 protein comes from TCRdb applying MiXCR to the RT-PCR reads. The table records almost 600,000 distinct CDR3 sequences, approximately 15% of them present only once. The starting material was PBMCs from blood, obtained approximately 13 days after vaccination. These receptors all come from a middle-aged man who received an inactivated influenza vaccine.

This clonotype was counted at least ten times. This chain links TRBV2 with TRBJ2-3; D may match TRBD1 or TRBD2 (5 bases each). The germline V and J ends were trimmed by 10 bases and 0 bases, with 14 bases remaining between them. The CDR3 length is 14 residues. Germline V gene sequence: CDR1 SNHLY, CDR2 FYNNEI. The CDR3 DNA sequence: TGTGCCACGTCAGGGACGCCGAGCACAGATACGCAGTATTTT. Its protein is CATSGTPSTDTQYF. The whole variable domain, filled in from reference TRBV2 and TRBJ2-3, reads EPEVTQTPSHQVTQMGQEVILRCVPISNHLYFYWYRQILGQKVEFLVSFYNNEISEKSEIFDDQFSVERPDGSNFTLKIRSTKLEDSAMYFCATSGTPSTDTQYFGPGTRLTVL.

This clonotype was found a few times. The chain carries TRBV7-9 and TRBJ2-7; the match to TRBD1 covers 9 bases. With 4 bases clipped from V and 2 bases from J, the junction kept 3 bases outside the gene matches. Germline CDR1 and CDR2: SEHNR and FQNEAQ (reference sequence). The CDR3 contains 14 residues. In DNA form, the CDR3 reads TGTGCCAGCAGCTCACAGGGGGCCCCCTACGAGCAGTACTTC. It translates to CASSSQGAPYEQYF.

This clonotype was seen many times. The chain combines TRBV5-6 with TRBJ2-1; 7 bases match TRBD2. This CDR3 has 15 amino acids. Germline CDR1 SGHDT, CDR2 YYEEEE. Losses at the gene ends were 1 base for V and 6 bases for J; bases not matched to a gene: 7. The CDR3 reads CASSLLSGSPNEQFF. The CDR3 bases are TGTGCCAGCAGCTTGCTTAGCGGGTCCCCCAATGAGCAGTTCTTC.

This rearrangement joins TRBV3-1 to TRBJ2-7; D call uncertain. V dropped 6 bases and J dropped 3 bases, with 15 bases sitting between them. CDR3 length: 14 residues. Germline CDR1 and CDR2: LGHDT and YNNKEL (reference sequence). The CDR3 reads CASSPTPTHYEQYF. The CDR3 DNA reads TGTGCCAGCAGTCCGACCCCTACCCACTACGAGCAGTACTTC.

This clonotype was recorded at least ten times. V usage is TRBV10-3 and J usage is TRBJ2-5; no clear D. The CDR3 extends over 12 amino acids. V lost 6 bases to trimming and J lost 5 bases, with 10 bases between them. Germline V CDR1 and CDR2: ENHRY, SYGVKD. This CDR3 reads CAIRGSKETQYF. As DNA, the CDR3 is TGTGCCATCAGAGGGTCCAAGGAGACCCAGTACTTC.

This clonotype was counted between two and nine times. Here the CDR3 reads CSVGKSYNSPLHF. The DNA of the CDR3 is TGCAGCGTCGGAAAGTCCTATAATTCACCCCTCCACTTT. The genes are TRBV29-1 and TRBJ1-6; no clear D gene. CDR3 length equals 13 residues. V lost 6 bases to trimming and J lost 1 base, with 7 bases between them. The germline V gene has CDR1 SQVTM and CDR2 ANQGSEA. Together with reference TRBV29-1 and TRBJ1-6, the CDR3 gives the full variable domain: SAVISQKPSRDICQRGTSLTIQCQVDSQVTMMFWYRQQPGQSLTLIATANQGSEATYESGFVIDKFPISRPNLTFSTLTVSNMSPEDSSIYLCSVGKSYNSPLHFGNGTRLTVT.

This clonotype has only a few counts. The chain recombines TRBV28 with TRBJ2-7, with 7 bases lining up with TRBD1. CDR1 is MDHEN and CDR2 is SYDVKM in the germline V gene. The trim removed 10 bases at V and 2 bases at J, leaving 14 bases unmatched. The CDR3 contains 15 residues. CDR3 coding DNA: TGTGCCACCCAACCTACAGGGGTGGGAGCCTACGAGCAGTACTTC. It yields the protein CATQPTGVGAYEQYF. Together with reference TRBV28 and TRBJ2-7, the CDR3 gives the full variable domain: DVKVTQSSRYLVKRTGEKVFLECVQDMDHENMFWYRQDPGLGLRLIYFSYDVKMKEKGDIPEGYSVSREKKERFSLILESASTNQTSMYLCATQPTGVGAYEQYFGPGTRLTVT.

The CDR3 reads CASSLGGQGAGGTQYF. CDR3 DNA: TGTGCCAGCAGCTTGGGGGGACAGGGCGCAGGAGGTACGCAGTATTTT. The chain couples TRBV5-5 to TRBJ2-3; 9 bases align to TRBD1. Germline loops: CDR1 SGHKS, CDR2 YYEKEE (reference sequence). V lost 0 bases and J lost 8; bases outside the gene matches: 10. CDR3 size: 16 residues.

The chain recombines TRBV7-2 with TRBJ2-3; D is unresolved. The ends were cut back, 5 bases at V and 5 bases at J, with 11 bases in the middle. The germline gives CDR1 SGHTA, CDR2 FQGNSA. This CDR3 comprises 13 residues. The CDR3 is CASSTRRRDTQYF. The CDR3, as DNA: TGTGCCAGCAGCACCCGACGTAGAGATACGCAGTATTTT.

This clonotype was seen only a few times. V and J are TRBV11-2 and TRBJ2-7; TRBD1 might be the D (6 bases). Trimming shortened V by 1 base and J by 4 bases, and 14 bases separated the two germline ends. The CDR3 contains 15 residues. Germline values: CDR1 SGHAT, CDR2 FQNNGV. In DNA, the CDR3 is TGTGCCAGCAGCTTAGGGACAGAATTTTTTTACGAGCAGTACTTC. This codes for CASSLGTEFFYEQYF.

The V and J genes are TRBV5-1 and TRBJ1-6, with 7 bases identical to TRBD1. Trimming cost V 4 bases and J 7 bases; bases outside gene matches: 5. The CDR3 loop spans 14 amino acids. Germline lookup yields CDR1 SGHRS and CDR2 YFSETQ. This CDR3 is CASSEGAGNSPLHF. CDR3 nucleotide sequence: TGCGCCAGCAGCGAGGGGGCTGGGAATTCACCCCTCCACTTT.

This clonotype was counted between two and nine times. The chain joins TRBV19 to TRBJ2-2; no clear D gene. Trimming left V 3 bases short and J 3 bases short, with 2 bases between. CDR3 length: 12 residues. Germline V gene lookup returns CDR1 LNHDA and CDR2 SQIVND (reference sequence). Written as DNA, the CDR3 is TGTGCCAGTAGTATTTACACCGGGGAGCTGTTTTTT. This sequence encodes CASSIYTGELFF.

CDR3 DNA sequence: TGCAGTGCCAGAAGGGGGGGGGCCGCCAATGAGCAGTTCTTC. Amino acids: CSARRGGAANEQFF. This chain links TRBV20-1 with TRBJ2-1; D may be TRBD2 (7 bases). The CDR3 runs 14 residues. Trimming removed 6 bases at V and 6 bases at J, with 18 bases between. Germline assignment: CDR1 DFQATT and CDR2 SNEGSKA (reference sequence).

This chain uses TRBV6-5 with TRBJ2-7; 10 bases are a match to TRBD1. From germline, CDR1 is MNHEY and CDR2 SVGAGI. The CDR3 consists of 15 residues. Trimming took 4 bases from V and 3 from J; bases not matched to a gene: 6. The CDR3 sequence: CASSFRDRGVYEQYF. The CDR3 bases are TGTGCCAGCAGTTTCCGGGACAGGGGCGTCTACGAGCAGTACTTC.

V and J are TRBV18 and TRBJ1-2; a possible D gene is TRBD1 (6 bases). The CDR3 has 14 amino acids. Per the germline V gene, CDR1 is KGHSH and CDR2 is LQKENI. V was trimmed by 1 base and J by 4 bases, leaving 10 bases between them. CDR3 loop: CASSPRGPGYGYTF. The CDR3 nucleotides are TGTGCCAGCTCACCACGGGGGCCGGGCTATGGCTACACCTTC. Together with reference TRBV18 and TRBJ1-2, the CDR3 gives the full variable domain: NAGVMQNPRHLVRRRGQEARLRCSPMKGHSHVYWYRQLPEEGLKFMVYLQKENIIDESGMPKERFSAEFPKEGPSILRIQQVVRGDSAAYFCASSPRGPGYGYTFGSGTRLTVV.

This sequence joins TRBV6-2 or TRBV6-3 and TRBJ2-7; possibly TRBD2 for D (6 bases). The CDR3 covers 12 residues. V lost 1 base, J lost 6 bases, and 7 bases lay in between. The germline V gene has CDR1 MNHEY and CDR2 SVGEGT. The CDR3 nucleotides read TGTGCCAGCAGTTACTGGGGAGGCGAGCAGTACTTC. Translating it yields CASSYWGGEQYF.

The chain employs TRBV12-3 or TRBV12-4 and TRBJ2-4; 7 bases align to TRBD2. The junction had 5 bases not matched to a gene; V was cut back by 3 bases and J by 6 bases. The CDR3 sequence is 14 residues long. CDR3 sequence reads: CASSLGGDRNIQYF. The CDR3 nucleotides read TGTGCCAGCAGTTTGGGGGGGGACCGAAACATTCAGTACTTC.

For this clonotype: A much larger clone differs from this one at a single base, so this may be a read error. The chain joins TRBV19 to TRBJ2-4; 8 nucleotides agree with TRBD1. The CDR3 is made up of 16 amino acids. Germline CDR1 is LNHDA and CDR2 is SQIVND (reference sequence). This CDR3 is CATSSWTGLAKNIQYF. CDR3 DNA sequence: TGTGCCACTAGTTCGTGGACAGGGTTGGCCAAAAACATTCAGTACTTC. Together with reference TRBV19 and TRBJ2-4, the CDR3 gives the full variable domain: DGGITQSPKYLFRKEGQNVTLSCEQNLNHDAMYWYRQDPGQGLRLIYYSQIVNDFQKGDIAEGYSVSREKKESFPLTVTSAQKNPTAFYLCATSSWTGLAKNIQYFGAGTRLSVL.

This clonotype turned up a few times. V usage is TRBV24-1 and J usage is TRBJ1-1; D is ambiguous. The CDR3 extends over 14 amino acids. Germline V gene sequence: CDR1 KGHDR, CDR2 SFDVKD. Trimming took 2 bases from V and 0 from J, leaving 6 bases between them. As DNA, the CDR3 is TGTGCCACCAGTGATTCTTCTATGAACACTGAAGCTTTCTTT. It codes for CATSDSSMNTEAFF.

This chain joins TRBV6-2 or TRBV6-3 and TRBJ2-7; a weak D match, TRBD1 (5 bases). The V gene lost 0 bases and the J gene lost 2 bases, with 11 bases spanning the gap. This CDR3 spans 15 amino acids. In germline, CDR1 is MNHEY, CDR2 SVGEGT. The DNA for the CDR3 is TGTGCCAGCAGTTACTCAAGGGGAATCCCCTACGAGCAGTACTTC. As protein: CASSYSRGIPYEQYF.

This chain uses TRBV6-2 or TRBV6-3 with TRBJ2-7, with 8 positions matching TRBD2. This CDR3 spans 16 amino acids. With 5 bases clipped from V and 3 bases from J, the junction kept 12 bases outside the gene matches. In germline, CDR1 is MNHEY, CDR2 SVGEGT. The CDR3 DNA reads as TGTGCCAGCAGTCTTCTCAACCAACTAGCGGTCTACGAGCAGTACTTC. Translating gives CASSLLNQLAVYEQYF.

The table lists this clonotype with a few counts. The rearrangement joins TRBV2 to TRBJ2-7; D is possibly TRBD1 or TRBD2 (5 bases each). Germline CDR1 is SNHLY and CDR2 is FYNNEI. The CDR3 has 15 residues. Trimming took off 7 bases at V and 0 bases at J, with 16 bases between the two ends. For the CDR3, the DNA is TGTGCCAGCAAGGTTGAGTCAGGGACCTCCTACGAGCAGTACTTC. This sequence encodes CASKVESGTSYEQYF.

This clonotype has a handful of counts. J is TRBJ2-1 and V is TRBV11-3, with 9 nucleotides matching TRBD2. The CDR3 contains 15 residues. Losses at the gene ends were 5 bases for V and 6 bases for J; bases not matched to a gene: 8. Germline V gene lookup returns CDR1 SGHNT and CDR2 YENEEA. The DNA for the CDR3 is TGTGCCAGCAGCCCTAGGCTAGCGGGGTTCAATGAGCAGTTCTTC. Translated: CASSPRLAGFNEQFF.